Shown below are 25 T cell receptor beta chains from a single sample sequenced in a study of cytomegalovirus exposure and HLA in healthy donors. Measured with immunoSEQ multiplex PCR; TCRdb has only the in-frame clones, and not every one. The data contain more than 65,000 clones, 95% to 96% of them singletons. Sequencing was carried out using PBMCs. Receptors were obtained from a woman between 18 and 30 years old in good health and CMV-seronegative.

The V call is TRBV23-1, the J call TRBJ2-3; 10 bases line up with TRBD2. TRBV23-1 qualifies as an ORF whose function is uncertain. V dropped 3 bases and J dropped 2; count of bases not matched to a gene: 8. The CDR3 consists of 17 residues. This CDR3 is CASSQTPGLADTDTQYF. CDR3 DNA: TGCGCCAGCAGTCAGACCCCCGGACTAGCGGACACAGATACGCAGTATTTT.

The chain combines TRBV10-2 with TRBJ1-1, with 9 bases identical to TRBD1. The CDR3 totals 15 residues. The germline V gene encodes CDR1 WSHSY and CDR2 SAAADI. The V segment lost 2 bases and the J segment 6 bases; nucleotides outside the gene matches: 7. The CDR3: CASSERGQGDPEAFF. CDR3 nucleotide sequence: TGCGCCAGCAGTGAGAGGGGACAGGGCGACCCTGAAGCTTTCTTT.

J is TRBJ2-2 and V is TRBV21-1; the table's TRBD1 call for D was not verified on the DNA. TRBV21-1 is a listed pseudogene. This CDR3 has 17 amino acids. CDR3 region: CASARTGTGSDTGELFF. The CDR3 DNA is TGTGCCAGCGCCCGTACAGGGACGGGATCGGACACCGGGGAGCTGTTTTTT.

The CDR3 is CASSPTGSAGNTIYF. Here the CDR3 DNA reads TGCGCCAGCAGCCCGACAGGATCAGCTGGAAACACCATATATTTT. V gene TRBV5-1 combines with J gene TRBJ1-3; D is perhaps TRBD1 (6 bases). The CDR3 runs 15 residues. Trimming shortened V by 4 bases and J by 2 bases, and 13 bases separated the two germline ends. Germline CDR1 is SGHRS and CDR2 is YFSETQ. The entire variable domain, with the rest obtained from reference TRBV5-1 and TRBJ1-3, is as follows: KAGVTQTPRYLIKTRGQQVTLSCSPISGHRSVSWYQQTPGQGLQFLFEYFSETQRNKGNFPGRFSGRQFSNSRSEMNVSTLELGDSALYLCASSPTGSAGNTIYFGEGSWLTVV.

The chain carries TRBV9 and TRBJ2-7; TRBD1 agrees at 8 bases. The CDR3 contains 14 residues. The V segment lost 3 bases and the J segment 2 bases; nucleotides outside the gene matches: 4. Germline V gene sequence: CDR1 SGDLS, CDR2 YYNGEE. The CDR3 DNA reads TGTGCCAGCAGCGCTCGGACAGGGCCCTACGAGCAGTACTTC. Its protein is CASSARTGPYEQYF. Based on the CDR3 plus reference TRBV9 and TRBJ2-7, the full variable domain is DSGVTQTPKHLITATGQRVTLRCSPRSGDLSVYWYQQSLDQGLQFLIQYYNGEERAKGNILERFSAQQFPDLHSELNLSSLELGDSALYFCASSARTGPYEQYFGPGTRLTVT.

J is TRBJ1-4 and V is TRBV7-9; D might be TRBD1 (5 bases). This CDR3 is 16 amino acids long. Germline V gene lookup returns CDR1 SEHNR and CDR2 FQNEAQ (reference sequence). With 4 bases removed from V and 8 bases from J, the gap between germline ends came to 20 bases. The CDR3 DNA reads TGTGCCAGCAGCTCCCTCGACGGGACTCAACACGAAAAACTGTTTTTT. Its translation is CASSSLDGTQHEKLFF. Full variable domain (missing parts from reference TRBV7-9 and TRBJ1-4): DTGVSQNPRHKITKRGQNVTFRCDPISEHNRLYWYRQTLGQGPEFLTYFQNEAQLEKSRLLSDRFSAERPKGSFSTLEIQRTEQGDSAMYLCASSSLDGTQHEKLFFGSGTQLSVL.

The chain couples TRBV6-5 to TRBJ1-2, with D maybe TRBD1 (6 bases). The CDR3 consists of 15 residues. V was pared by 5 bases and J by 2 bases, with 15 bases between. The V gene's germline CDR1 is MNHEY and CDR2 SVGAGI. The CDR3 sequence is CASSPQGGFNYGYTF. The CDR3 coding sequence is TGTGCCAGCAGTCCCCAAGGGGGTTTCAACTATGGCTACACCTTC.

The rearrangement links TRBV25-1 to TRBJ2-3; perhaps TRBD2 as D (5 bases). Trimming removed 1 base from V and 3 bases from J, with 11 bases in between. Germline values: CDR1 MGHDK, CDR2 SYGVNS. This CDR3 contains 15 residues. CDR3 sequence: CASSELASWTDTQYF. The CDR3 DNA is TGTGCCAGCAGTGAATTGGCTAGCTGGACAGATACGCAGTATTTT. Combining the CDR3 with reference TRBV25-1 and TRBJ2-3 gives the whole variable domain EADIYQTPRYLVIGTGKKITLECSQTMGHDKMYWYQQDPGMELHLIHYSYGVNSTEKGDLSSESTVSRIRTEHFPLTLESARPSHTSQYLCASSELASWTDTQYFGPGTRLTVL.

The chain carries TRBV5-6 and TRBJ1-4, with 7 positions matching TRBD1. Trimming removed 0 bases from V and 12 bases from J; junction bases left unmatched: 20. The CDR3 contains 18 residues. CDR1 and CDR2 from the germline V gene are SGHDT and YYEEEE. The CDR3 coding sequence is TGTGCCAGCAGCTTGGAGGGACAGAGAAGGGGAGGAACTGTTGAACTGTTTTTT. This encodes CASSLEGQRRGGTVELFF.

V usage is TRBV27 and J usage is TRBJ1-5; D perhaps matches TRBD1 (5 bases). The CDR3 is 13 residues long. Germline CDR1 reads MNHEY; CDR2 reads SMNVEV (reference sequence). Trimming removed 6 bases at V and 6 bases at J, with 12 bases between. CDR3: CASRMGLLQPQHF. The CDR3 DNA reads TGTGCCAGCAGGATGGGACTTCTTCAGCCCCAGCATTTT.

The chain joins TRBV6-1 to TRBJ2-4; weak D call: TRBD2 (5 bases). Trimming cost V 3 bases and J 6 bases, with 9 bases left between them. The CDR3 has 13 amino acids. Per the germline V gene, CDR1 is MNHNS and CDR2 is SASEGT. The CDR3 is CASSDWSGNIQYF. The CDR3 nucleotides read TGTGCCAGCAGTGATTGGAGCGGAAACATTCAGTACTTC.

The J gene is TRBJ2-5, the V gene TRBV30; D perhaps matches TRBD1 (5 bases). The CDR3 runs 15 residues. In germline, CDR1 is GTSNPN, CDR2 SVGIG (reference sequence). V was cut by 4 bases and J by 7 bases, with 22 bases left in between. CDR3 residues: CAWIPSPGREGTQYF. The CDR3 coding sequence is TGTGCCTGGATTCCCTCCCCGGGCAGGGAAGGGACCCAGTACTTC.

The CDR3 protein is CASSRAGNTEAFF. In DNA, the CDR3 is TGTGCCAGCAGTCGCGCCGGGAACACTGAAGCTTTCTTT. V and J are TRBV6-6 and TRBJ1-1; D is unresolved. The V end was cut by 5 bases, the J end by 1 base, with 8 bases between. Germline V gene data show CDR1 as MNHNY and CDR2 as SVGAGI (reference sequence). The CDR3 length is 13 residues.

This chain links TRBV19 with TRBJ1-1; D is undetermined. CDR1 is LNHDA, CDR2 SQIVND, per germline (reference sequence). The CDR3 is 16 amino acids. V dropped 3 bases and J dropped 4 bases, with 18 bases sitting between them. This chain's CDR3 is CASSIGSFGLITEAFF. The CDR3 DNA sequence: TGTGCCAGTAGTATTGGGTCTTTCGGACTCATCACTGAAGCTTTCTTT.

The CDR3 loop reads CASSYSNRVNTEAFF. The CDR3 nucleotides read TGTGCCAGCAGTTACTCAAACAGGGTGAACACTGAAGCTTTCTTT. This chain joins TRBV6-5 and TRBJ1-1; weak D call: TRBD1 (6 bases). Trimming pared 0 bases from V and 0 bases from J, leaving 8 bases between. Germline lookup yields CDR1 MNHEY and CDR2 SVGAGI. This CDR3 has 15 amino acids.

The chain couples TRBV28 to TRBJ1-5; TRBD1 aligns across 7 bases. Per germline, CDR1 MDHEN and CDR2 SYDVKM. The ends lost 5 bases at V and 7 bases at J; junction bases unmatched: 5. This CDR3 is 13 amino acids long. The CDR3 sequence is CASSGDSPQPQHF. CDR3 nucleotide sequence: TGTGCCAGCAGTGGGGACAGTCCCCAGCCCCAGCATTTT.

The chain uses TRBV14 and TRBJ2-1; D is uncertain. Germline assignment: CDR1 SGHDN and CDR2 FVKESK. Trimming cost V 5 bases and J 0 bases, with 14 bases left between them. The CDR3 covers 16 residues. DNA for the CDR3: TGTGCCAGCAGCATACCGCGGCTATACTCCTACAATGAGCAGTTCTTC. It yields the protein CASSIPRLYSYNEQFF. Complete variable domain (other parts from reference TRBV14 and TRBJ2-1): EAGVTQFPSHSVIEKGQTVTLRCDPISGHDNLYWYRRVMGKEIKFLLHFVKESKQDESGMPNNRFLAERTGGTYSTLKVQPAELEDSGVYFCASSIPRLYSYNEQFFGPGTRLTVL.

This clone was picked up one time. The V and J genes are TRBV5-1 and TRBJ2-7; D uncertain. CDR3 length: 16 amino acids. CDR1 and CDR2 from the germline V gene are SGHRS and YFSETQ. The V and J ends lost 3 bases and 2 bases respectively, with 18 bases between them. CDR3 sequence: CASSSLVGDTTYEQYF. Here the CDR3 DNA reads TGCGCCAGCAGCTCCCTTGTCGGTGACACGACCTACGAGCAGTACTTC.

The chain carries TRBV28 and TRBJ2-7, with TRBD1 matching over 8 bases. Trimming removed 6 bases from V and 6 bases from J; junction bases left unmatched: 10. The CDR3 extends over 14 amino acids. Germline CDR1 MDHEN, CDR2 SYDVKM. CDR3 sequence (DNA): TGTGCCAGCAGCCCGGGGGACAGGTTGTCCGAGCAGTACTTC. This codes for CASSPGDRLSEQYF. The full variable domain, in which reference TRBV28 and TRBJ2-7 provide the parts outside the CDR3, is DVKVTQSSRYLVKRTGEKVFLECVQDMDHENMFWYRQDPGLGLRLIYFSYDVKMKEKGDIPEGYSVSREKKERFSLILESASTNQTSMYLCASSPGDRLSEQYFGPGTRLTVT.

V usage is TRBV11-2 and J usage is TRBJ2-1; TRBD1 is a possible D gene (6 bases). Germline V gene sequence: CDR1 SGHAT, CDR2 FQNNGV. Trimming took off 5 bases at V and 6 bases at J, with 17 bases between the two ends. The CDR3 is made up of 15 amino acids. The CDR3 DNA reads as TGTGCCAGCAGCGCCAGGGGTTTGTCGGGCAATGAGCAGTTCTTC. Its protein is CASSARGLSGNEQFF.

The chain links TRBV18 to TRBJ2-3; D ambiguous. CDR3 length: 14 amino acids. V was shortened by 4 bases and J by 4 bases, with 12 bases between the two germline ends. Germline CDR1 is KGHSH and CDR2 is LQKENI. CDR3 region: CASSRYSGPDTQYF. In nucleotides, the CDR3 is TGTGCCAGCTCACGGTACAGTGGGCCAGATACGCAGTATTTT.

This clone came up once. The J gene is TRBJ1-1, the V gene TRBV18, with 9 bases fitting TRBD1. Trimming took 1 base from V and 2 from J; bases not matched to a gene: 5. The CDR3 has 16 residues. Germline lookup yields CDR1 KGHSH and CDR2 LQKENI. The CDR3 reads CASSPRRTGVNTEAFF. The CDR3 coding sequence is TGTGCCAGCTCACCACGCAGGACAGGGGTAAACACTGAAGCTTTCTTT.

This clone has just one count. The chain is built from TRBV6-1 and TRBJ2-1, with 8 bases fitting TRBD1. The CDR3 loop spans 14 amino acids. V lost 4 bases and J lost 4; bases outside the gene matches: 3. Per germline, CDR1 MNHNS and CDR2 SASEGT. CDR3 loop: CASSGRQGYNEQFF. As DNA, the CDR3 is TGTGCCAGCAGTGGCCGACAGGGGTACAATGAGCAGTTCTTC.

This chain links TRBV5-1 with TRBJ2-3; 8 nucleotides agree with TRBD2. Per the germline V gene, CDR1 is SGHRS and CDR2 is YFSETQ. With V trimmed by 0 bases and J by 6 bases, 12 bases remained unmatched. This CDR3 contains 17 residues. CDR3: CASSLAGTSLILDTQYF. As DNA, the CDR3 is TGCGCCAGCAGCTTGGCTGGGACTAGTTTAATTCTGGATACGCAGTATTTT.

The chain links TRBV1 to TRBJ1-4. TRBV1 is a pseudogene locus. The CDR3 extends over 18 amino acids. The CDR3 sequence: CTSSQALNEGKTNEKLFF. The CDR3, as DNA: TGCACCAGCAGCCAAGCATTGAATGAGGGAAAGACTAATGAAAAACTGTTTTTT.